This is a list of T cell receptor beta chains from one sample in a study of T cell repertoires in cytomegalovirus infection. TCRdb re-derived calls from the reads in MiXCR, one entry per CDR3 protein. The table lists 630,000 or so distinct CDR3 sequences, 20% to 25% of them singletons. Material: CD8+ T cells from PBMCs. The receptors shown here come from a human donor in good health (CMV status not recorded). Some clones in this sample may be carry-over from other donors' samples. Each CDR3 is given with its conserved first and last residue. The D gene is left open where the match is weak. Clone size appears in some rows only: once, few, many, or a class for an expanded clone.

D gene: NA; clone size: NA; V gene: TRBV19; J gene: TRBJ1-3; CDR3 protein: CASSRYGVESSGNTIYF; CDR3 DNA: TGTGCCAGTAGTAGATACGGCGTGGAAAGCTCTGGAAACACCATATATTTT
D gene: NA; clone size: few; V gene: TRBV19; J gene: TRBJ1-1; CDR3 protein: CASSTGPEAFF; CDR3 DNA: TGTGCCAGTAGTACTGGGCCCGAAGCTTTCTTT
D gene: TRBD1; clone size: NA; V gene: TRBV20-1; J gene: TRBJ2-3; CDR3 protein: CSVTPDRGKIDTQYF; CDR3 DNA: TGCAGTGTTACCCCGGACAGGGGTAAGATAGATACGCAGTATTTT
D gene: NA; clone size: many; V gene: TRBV7-2; J gene: TRBJ2-3; CDR3 protein: CASSQGPGGTDTQYF; CDR3 DNA: TGTGCCAGCAGCCAGGGCCCTGGGGGGACAGATACGCAGTATTTT
D gene: NA; clone size: NA; V gene: TRBV6-2/TRBV6-3; J gene: TRBJ2-5; CDR3 protein: CASSLTTGRQETQYF; CDR3 DNA: TGTGCCAGCAGTCTAACAACAGGGAGGCAAGAGACCCAGTACTTC
D gene: NA; clone size: few; V gene: TRBV3-1; J gene: TRBJ2-5; CDR3 protein: CASSQDEGLQETQYF; CDR3 DNA: TGTGCCAGCAGCCAAGATGAAGGACTCCAAGAGACCCAGTACTTC
D gene: TRBD1; clone size: NA; V gene: TRBV7-9; J gene: TRBJ2-4; CDR3 protein: CASSLDRAKNIQYF; CDR3 DNA: TGTGCCAGCAGTTTGGACAGGGCCAAAAACATTCAGTACTTC
D gene: TRBD1; clone size: NA; V gene: TRBV12-3/TRBV12-4; J gene: TRBJ2-7; CDR3 protein: CASRADRGYEQYF; CDR3 DNA: TGTGCCAGCAGGGCTGACAGGGGCTACGAGCAGTACTTC
D gene: TRBD1; clone size: once; V gene: TRBV10-2; J gene: TRBJ1-5; CDR3 protein: CASATGDGNQPQHF; CDR3 DNA: TGCGCCAGCGCTACAGGGGATGGGAATCAGCCCCAGCATTTT
D gene: TRBD1; clone size: NA; V gene: TRBV7-9; J gene: TRBJ2-1; CDR3 protein: CASSLRTGGAWTSFNEQFF; CDR3 DNA: TGTGCCAGCAGCTTACGGACAGGGGGCGCGTGGACAAGTTTCAATGAGCAGTTCTTC
D gene: TRBD2; clone size: NA; V gene: TRBV20-1; J gene: TRBJ2-1; CDR3 protein: CSASNPLAGDPRSYNEQFF; CDR3 DNA: TGCAGTGCTAGCAACCCGCTAGCGGGGGATCCTAGGTCCTACAATGAGCAGTTCTTC
D gene: TRBD1; clone size: NA; V gene: TRBV12-3/TRBV12-4; J gene: TRBJ2-5; CDR3 protein: CASSPGTVYSETQYF; CDR3 DNA: TGTGCCAGCAGTCCCGGGACAGTATATTCGGAGACCCAGTACTTC
D gene: NA; clone size: once; V gene: TRBV14; J gene: TRBJ1-1; CDR3 protein: CASSPSGLDTEAFF; CDR3 DNA: TGTGCCAGCAGCCCGAGTGGCCTGGACACTGAAGCTTTCTTT
D gene: NA; clone size: many; V gene: TRBV12-3/TRBV12-4; J gene: TRBJ2-7; CDR3 protein: CASSLVGPSYEQYF; CDR3 DNA: TGTGCCAGCAGTTTGGTCGGGCCCTCCTACGAGCAGTACTTC
D gene: NA; clone size: many; V gene: TRBV7-9; J gene: TRBJ2-5; CDR3 protein: CASSSDRSQETQYF; CDR3 DNA: TGTGCCAGCAGCTCCGACAGGAGCCAAGAGACCCAGTACTTC
D gene: NA; clone size: NA; V gene: TRBV2; J gene: TRBJ1-2; CDR3 protein: CASGGWRNGYTF; CDR3 DNA: TGTGCCAGCGGGGGTTGGCGGAATGGCTACACCTTC
D gene: TRBD2; clone size: NA; V gene: TRBV2; J gene: TRBJ2-7; CDR3 protein: CASSDSVRGGTYEQYF; CDR3 DNA: TGTGCCAGCAGTGACTCGGTGCGGGGGGGGACCTACGAGCAGTACTTC
D gene: NA; clone size: NA; V gene: TRBV7-9; J gene: TRBJ2-7; CDR3 protein: CASSPQDIYEQYF; CDR3 DNA: TGTGCCAGCAGCCCCCAGGACATCTACGAGCAGTACTTC
D gene: TRBD2; clone size: many; V gene: TRBV7-6; J gene: TRBJ2-3; CDR3 protein: CASSLGGGKDTQYF; CDR3 DNA: TGTGCCAGCAGCTTAGGGGGGGGAAAAGATACGCAGTATTTT
D gene: NA; clone size: NA; V gene: TRBV5-1; J gene: TRBJ1-5; CDR3 protein: CASSSNGDQPQHF; CDR3 DNA: TGCGCCAGCAGTTCGAATGGGGATCAGCCCCAGCATTTT
D gene: TRBD2; clone size: once; V gene: TRBV7-4; J gene: TRBJ2-5; CDR3 protein: CASSGGTSVYQETQYF; CDR3 DNA: TGTGCCAGCAGCGGGGGGACTAGCGTGTACCAAGAGACCCAGTACTTC
D gene: NA; clone size: many; V gene: TRBV6-2/TRBV6-3; J gene: TRBJ2-6; CDR3 protein: CASSPQGAGANVLTF; CDR3 DNA: TGTGCCAGCAGCCCGCAGGGCGCTGGGGCCAACGTCCTGACTTTC